These 20 T cell receptor beta chains share one sample of origin, sequenced in a study of vaccination and CD4 T cells after COVID-19. Sequenced with the Oncomine TCR Beta short-read assay was DNA taken from cultured CD4+ T cells. In TCRdb, the PCR reads were re-called with MiXCR into one record per CDR3 protein. Counted here are about 6,000 distinct CDR3 sequences, around 51% occurring once; the ten biggest clones make up about a quarter. No antigen has been assigned to these receptors. The treatment: approximately nine-day PBMC culture with coronavirus spike peptide pools or control peptides (ViraFEST assay). The unexposed donor gave CD4+ T cells before the COVID-19 pandemic (2011-2018). The sample comprised CD4+ T cells from blood, cultured in vitro. All receptors derive from a human donor in good health.

A few counts support this clonotype. For the CDR3, the DNA is TGTGCCAGGGGACAGATCAATCAGCCCCAGCATTTT. This encodes CARGQINQPQHF. V is TRBV27 and J is TRBJ1-5; 7 nucleotides line up with TRBD1. Per germline, CDR1 MNHEY and CDR2 SMNVEV (reference sequence). Trimming at V came to 9 bases and at J to 3 bases, leaving 2 bases not matched to a gene. The CDR3 has 12 residues.

This clonotype was detected only a few times. This sequence joins TRBV6-1 and TRBJ2-7; TRBD2 matches at 11 bases. J was trimmed by 7 bases and V by 6 bases; bases with no gene match: 11. Germline V gives CDR1 MNHNS, CDR2 SASEGT. The CDR3 runs to 15 residues. This chain's CDR3 is CASSGSGREIVEQYF. CDR3 bases: TGTGCCAGCAGCGGTAGCGGGAGGGAAATTGTTGAGCAGTACTTC.

The chain couples TRBV5-1 to TRBJ1-2, with TRBD1 matching 11 bases. Trimming took 3 bases from V and 4 from J; bases not matched to a gene: 2. Germline V gene sequence: CDR1 SGHRS, CDR2 YFSETQ. CDR3 length equals 14 residues. Written as DNA, the CDR3 is TGCGCCAGCAGCTCGGGACAGGGGGGCTATGGCTACACCTTC. The encoded protein is CASSSGQGGYGYTF.

This clonotype was seen a few times. DNA of the CDR3: TGCAGTGCCAGGCCGGGACAGGGGTCGTCACCCCTCCACTTT. Translated, it gives CSARPGQGSSPLHF. The chain joins TRBV20-1 to TRBJ1-6; 10 bases align to TRBD1. The CDR3 extends over 14 amino acids. The V gene's germline CDR1 is DFQATT and CDR2 SNEGSKA (reference sequence). Losses at the gene ends were 6 bases for V and 10 bases for J; bases not matched to a gene: 9.

The chain links TRBV6-2 or TRBV6-3 to TRBJ2-7; D gene uncertain. Germline assignment: CDR1 MNHEY and CDR2 SVGEGT. The CDR3 runs to 13 residues. V shed 7 bases and J shed 7 bases, with 17 bases lying between them. The CDR3 loop is CASIPTGAGEQYF. CDR3 DNA sequence: TGTGCCAGCATCCCGACTGGCGCCGGGGAGCAGTACTTC.

The chain links TRBV2 to TRBJ1-6, with 10 bases fitting TRBD1. This CDR3 region has 15 residues. Losses at the gene ends were 6 bases for V and 5 bases for J; bases not matched to a gene: 4. CDR1 and CDR2 from the germline V gene are SNHLY and FYNNEI. This CDR3 is CASSPGTGDNSPLHF. In DNA, the CDR3 is TGTGCCAGCAGCCCCGGGACAGGGGATAATTCACCCCTCCACTTT. The full variable domain, rest sourced from reference TRBV2 and TRBJ1-6, is EPEVTQTPSHQVTQMGQEVILRCVPISNHLYFYWYRQILGQKVEFLVSFYNNEISEKSEIFDDQFSVERPDGSNFTLKIRSTKLEDSAMYFCASSPGTGDNSPLHFGNGTRLTVT.

The chain's CDR3 is CSARVTLSEAFF. As DNA, the CDR3 is TGCAGTGCTAGAGTGACACTTTCTGAAGCTTTCTTT. The V and J genes are TRBV20-1 and TRBJ1-1; D is uncertain. Germline loops: CDR1 DFQATT, CDR2 SNEGSKA (reference sequence). There are 12 residues in the CDR3. With 1 base removed from V and 6 bases from J, the gap between germline ends came to 9 bases.

The chain carries TRBV19 and TRBJ1-2; D may be TRBD1 (5 bases). The CDR3 is 15 amino acids. V lost 4 bases and J 5 bases, leaving 17 bases between the germline ends. From germline, CDR1 is LNHDA and CDR2 SQIVND (reference sequence). CDR3 nucleotide sequence: TGTGCCAGTAGTACCCAGGACACCCTGCGGTATGGCTACACCTTC. Protein: CASSTQDTLRYGYTF.

The chain combines TRBV6-2 or TRBV6-3 with TRBJ1-1; D call uncertain. The CDR3 loop spans 15 amino acids. Per germline, CDR1 MNHEY and CDR2 SVGEGT. The V gene lost 2 bases and the J gene lost 1 base, with 11 bases spanning the gap. For the CDR3, the DNA is TGTGCCAGCAGTTACCCCGGCAGGTCGAACACTGAAGCTTTCTTT. This encodes CASSYPGRSNTEAFF.

This clonotype has more than one count but fewer than ten. The chain links TRBV5-1 to TRBJ1-1; D remains unclear. CDR3 length: 16 amino acids. V was clipped by 4 bases and J by 2 bases, with 18 bases between them. CDR1 and CDR2 from the germline V gene are SGHRS and YFSETQ. CDR3 sequence: CASSPGLEGANTEAFF. Here the CDR3 DNA reads TGCGCCAGCAGCCCAGGTTTGGAGGGAGCTAACACTGAAGCTTTCTTT.

With regard to this clonotype: Germline is not matched at one junction end, which may reflect a read error. The chain has TRBV7-6 and TRBJ1-1; D not resolved. Germline V gene sequence: CDR1 SGHVS, CDR2 FNYEAQ. This CDR3 is built from 11 residues. Here the CDR3 DNA reads TGTGCCTGGGAATCGAACATTGAAGCTTTCTTT. Its protein product is CAWESNIEAFF.

The chain is built from TRBV18 and TRBJ2-5; possibly TRBD2 for D (6 bases). V was pared by 2 bases and J by 5 bases, with 12 bases between. The CDR3 consists of 14 residues. In germline, CDR1 is KGHSH, CDR2 LQKENI. The DNA of the CDR3 is TGTGCCAGCTCACCATGGGGGGAGCGGGAGACCCAGTACTTC. It yields the protein CASSPWGERETQYF.

The chain combines TRBV18 with TRBJ2-7, with 7 bases lining up with TRBD1. V shed 0 bases, J shed 4 bases, and the junction held 6 bases outside the gene matches. Germline CDR1 KGHSH, CDR2 LQKENI. This CDR3 comprises 15 residues. The CDR3 sequence: CASSPPSRDSYEQYF. The CDR3, as DNA: TGTGCCAGCTCACCACCTTCCCGGGACAGTTACGAGCAGTACTTC.

The V gene is TRBV27, the J gene TRBJ2-4, with TRBD2 matching 8 bases. CDR1 and CDR2 from the germline V gene are MNHEY and SMNVEV (reference sequence). The CDR3 has 16 residues. Losses at the gene ends were 6 bases for V and 2 bases for J; bases not matched to a gene: 9. The chain's CDR3 is CASRQTAGVSKNIQYF. The CDR3 DNA follows: TGTGCCAGCAGGCAAACAGCGGGAGTGTCCAAAAACATTCAGTACTTC.

The J gene is TRBJ2-1, the V gene TRBV6-5, with TRBD2 matching over 10 bases. Germline CDR1 and CDR2: MNHEY and SVGAGI. This CDR3 has 17 amino acids. V lost 4 bases to trimming and J lost 4 bases; unmatched junction nucleotides: 10. This CDR3 reads CASSLPPRTSGYNEQFF. As DNA, the CDR3 is TGTGCCAGCAGTTTACCCCCCAGGACTAGCGGATACAATGAGCAGTTCTTC.

V gene TRBV24-1 combines with J gene TRBJ1-1, with TRBD1 as a possible D gene (6 bases). V lost 9 bases and J 6 bases, leaving 16 bases between the germline ends. The CDR3 length is 13 residues. Looked up from germline, CDR1 is KGHDR and CDR2 is SFDVKD. CDR3 sequence: CATSAPGAAEAFF. DNA for the CDR3: TGTGCCACCTCCGCGCCAGGGGCGGCTGAAGCTTTCTTT.

This rearrangement joins TRBV5-1 to TRBJ2-1; D tentatively reads TRBD1 or TRBD2 (5 bases each). Germline V gene data show CDR1 as SGHRS and CDR2 as YFSETQ. V gave up 3 bases and J gave up 1 base, with 14 bases separating them. The CDR3 length is 16 residues. CDR3 loop: CASSSIMGVSYNEQFF. DNA of the CDR3: TGCGCCAGCAGCTCTATCATGGGGGTTTCCTACAATGAGCAGTTCTTC.

The chain combines TRBV20-1 with TRBJ2-4; 9 bases fit TRBD1. The CDR3 loop spans 18 amino acids. The germline gives CDR1 DFQATT, CDR2 SNEGSKA (reference sequence). After removal of 6 bases from V and 1 base from J, the junction contained 16 bases not matched to a gene. CDR3 coding DNA: TGCAGTGCCTTGGGTCGGGACAGGGAATCATCGGCCAAAAACATTCAGTACTTC. It translates to CSALGRDRESSAKNIQYF.

This clonotype has more than one count but fewer than ten. The rearrangement joins TRBV27 to TRBJ2-2; 10 nucleotides line up with TRBD2. The ends lost 8 bases at V and 3 bases at J; junction bases unmatched: 6. CDR1 MNHEY and CDR2 SMNVEV come from the germline V gene (reference sequence). CDR3 length: 15 amino acids. DNA for the CDR3: TGTGCCAGCCGGAGCGGGGGGGCTTACACCGGGGAGCTGTTTTTT. Amino acid sequence: CASRSGGAYTGELFF.

The chain has TRBV20-1 and TRBJ1-5; no definite D call. In germline, CDR1 is DFQATT, CDR2 SNEGSKA (reference sequence). The ends were cut back, 3 bases at V and 0 bases at J, with 18 bases in the middle. The CDR3 length is 17 residues. CDR3 region: CSARLKADGYSNQPQHF. CDR3 bases: TGCAGTGCTAGGCTTAAGGCCGACGGATATAGCAATCAGCCCCAGCATTTT.